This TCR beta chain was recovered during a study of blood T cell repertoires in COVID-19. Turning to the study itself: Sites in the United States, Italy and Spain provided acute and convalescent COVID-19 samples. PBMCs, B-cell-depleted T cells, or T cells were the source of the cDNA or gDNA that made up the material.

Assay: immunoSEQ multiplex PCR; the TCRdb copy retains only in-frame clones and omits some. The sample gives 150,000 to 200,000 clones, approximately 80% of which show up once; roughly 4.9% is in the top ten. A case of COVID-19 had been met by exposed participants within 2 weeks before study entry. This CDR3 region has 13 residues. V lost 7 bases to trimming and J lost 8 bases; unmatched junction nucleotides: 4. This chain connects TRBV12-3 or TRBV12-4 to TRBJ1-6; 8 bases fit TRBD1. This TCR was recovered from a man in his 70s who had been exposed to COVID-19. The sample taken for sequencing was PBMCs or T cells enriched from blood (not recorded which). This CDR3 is CASKGQGDSPLHF. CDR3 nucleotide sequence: TGTGCCAGCAAAGGACAGGGTGATTCACCCCTCCACTTT.